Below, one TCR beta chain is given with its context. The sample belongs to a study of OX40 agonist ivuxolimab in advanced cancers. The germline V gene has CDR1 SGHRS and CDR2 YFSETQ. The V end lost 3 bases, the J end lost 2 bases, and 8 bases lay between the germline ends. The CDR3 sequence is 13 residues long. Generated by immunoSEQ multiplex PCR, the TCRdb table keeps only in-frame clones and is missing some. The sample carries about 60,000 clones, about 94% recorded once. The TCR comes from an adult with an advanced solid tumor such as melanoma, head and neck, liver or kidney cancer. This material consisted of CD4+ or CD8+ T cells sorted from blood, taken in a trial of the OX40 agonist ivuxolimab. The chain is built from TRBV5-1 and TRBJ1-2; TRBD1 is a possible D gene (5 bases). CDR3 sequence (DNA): TGCGCCAGCAGCTGGGACTGGAACTATGGCTACACCTTC. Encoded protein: CASSWDWNYGYTF.